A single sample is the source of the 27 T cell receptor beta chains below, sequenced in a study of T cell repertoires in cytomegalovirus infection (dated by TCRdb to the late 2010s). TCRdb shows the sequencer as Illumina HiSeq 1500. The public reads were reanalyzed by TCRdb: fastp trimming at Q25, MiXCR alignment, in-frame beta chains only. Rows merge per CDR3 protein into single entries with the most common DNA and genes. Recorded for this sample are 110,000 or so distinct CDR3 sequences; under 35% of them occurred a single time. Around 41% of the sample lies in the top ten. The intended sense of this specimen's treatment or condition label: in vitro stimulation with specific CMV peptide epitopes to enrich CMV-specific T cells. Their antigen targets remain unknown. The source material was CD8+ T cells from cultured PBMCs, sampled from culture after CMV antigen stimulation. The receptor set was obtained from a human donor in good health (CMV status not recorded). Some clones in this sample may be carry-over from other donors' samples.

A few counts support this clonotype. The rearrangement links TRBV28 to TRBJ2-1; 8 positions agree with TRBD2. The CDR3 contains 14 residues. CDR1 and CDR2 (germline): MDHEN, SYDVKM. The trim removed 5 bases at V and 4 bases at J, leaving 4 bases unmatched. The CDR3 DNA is TGTGCCAGCAGTCGGGGGGGGTGGTACAATGAGCAGTTCTTC. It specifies CASSRGGWYNEQFF.

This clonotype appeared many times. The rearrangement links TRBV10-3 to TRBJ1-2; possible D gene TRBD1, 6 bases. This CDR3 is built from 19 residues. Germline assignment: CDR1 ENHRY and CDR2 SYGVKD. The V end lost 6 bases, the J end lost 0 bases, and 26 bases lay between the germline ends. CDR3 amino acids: CAIRVSHRGRGHSNYGYTF. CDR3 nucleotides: TGTGCCATCAGGGTTTCACATCGAGGAAGGGGACACTCTAACTATGGCTACACCTTC.

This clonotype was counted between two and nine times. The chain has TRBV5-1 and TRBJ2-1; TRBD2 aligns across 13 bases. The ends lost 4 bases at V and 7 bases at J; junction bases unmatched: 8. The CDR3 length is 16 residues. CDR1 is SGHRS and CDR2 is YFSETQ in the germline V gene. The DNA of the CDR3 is TGCGCCAGCAGCACGCGACTAGCGGGGGGTGAGAATGAGCAGTTCTTC. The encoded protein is CASSTRLAGGENEQFF.

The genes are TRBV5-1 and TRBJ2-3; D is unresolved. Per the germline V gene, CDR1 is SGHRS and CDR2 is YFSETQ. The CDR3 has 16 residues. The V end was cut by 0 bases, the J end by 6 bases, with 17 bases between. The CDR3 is CASSLVRERGMDTQYF. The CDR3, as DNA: TGCGCCAGCAGCTTGGTTAGGGAAAGAGGTATGGATACGCAGTATTTT.

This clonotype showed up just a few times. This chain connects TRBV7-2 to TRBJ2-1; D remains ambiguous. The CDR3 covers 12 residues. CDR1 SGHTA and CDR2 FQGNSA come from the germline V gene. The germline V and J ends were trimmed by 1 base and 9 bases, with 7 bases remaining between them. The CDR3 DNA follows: TGTGCCAGCAGCTTAGACCGGTTTGAGCAGTTCTTC. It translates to CASSLDRFEQFF. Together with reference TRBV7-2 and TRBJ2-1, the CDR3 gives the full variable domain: GAGVSQSPSNKVTEKGKDVELRCDPISGHTALYWYRQSLGQGLEFLIYFQGNSAPDKSGLPSDRFSAERTGGSVSTLTIQRTQQEDSAVYLCASSLDRFEQFFGPGTRLTVL.

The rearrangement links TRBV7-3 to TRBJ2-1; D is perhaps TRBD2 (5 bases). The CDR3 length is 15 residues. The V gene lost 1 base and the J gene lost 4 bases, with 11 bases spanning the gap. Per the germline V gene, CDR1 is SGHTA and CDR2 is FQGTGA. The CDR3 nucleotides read TGTGCCAGCAGCTTAATGGCGGGTGAATACAATGAGCAGTTCTTC. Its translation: CASSLMAGEYNEQFF.

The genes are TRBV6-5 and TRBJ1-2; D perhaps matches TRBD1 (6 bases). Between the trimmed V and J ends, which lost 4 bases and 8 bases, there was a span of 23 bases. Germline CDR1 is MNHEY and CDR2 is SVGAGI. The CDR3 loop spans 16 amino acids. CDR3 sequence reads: CASSFSLNRAEYGYTF. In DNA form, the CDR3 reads TGTGCCAGCAGTTTTTCACTCAACAGGGCCGAGTACGGCTACACCTTC.

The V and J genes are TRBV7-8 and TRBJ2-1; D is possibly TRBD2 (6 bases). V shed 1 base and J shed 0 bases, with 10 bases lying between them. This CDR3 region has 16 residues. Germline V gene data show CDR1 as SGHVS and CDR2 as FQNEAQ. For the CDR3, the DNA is TGTGCCAGCAGCTTAGTACCCGGGAGCTCCTACAATGAGCAGTTCTTC. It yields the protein CASSLVPGSSYNEQFF.

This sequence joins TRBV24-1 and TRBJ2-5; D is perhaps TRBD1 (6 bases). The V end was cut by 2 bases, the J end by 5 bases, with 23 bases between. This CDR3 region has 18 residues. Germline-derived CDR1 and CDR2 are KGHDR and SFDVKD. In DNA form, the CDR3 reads TGTGCCACCAGTGATTCGTATTTGGGGGACACCGCAGGGGAGACCCAGTACTTC. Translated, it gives CATSDSYLGDTAGETQYF.

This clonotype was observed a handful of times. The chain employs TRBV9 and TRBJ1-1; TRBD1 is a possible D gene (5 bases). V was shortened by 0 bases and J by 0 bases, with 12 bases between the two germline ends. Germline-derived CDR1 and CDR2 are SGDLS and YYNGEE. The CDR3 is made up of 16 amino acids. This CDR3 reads CASSVVDSTMNTEAFF. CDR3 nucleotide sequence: TGTGCCAGCAGCGTAGTTGACAGTACCATGAACACTGAAGCTTTCTTT.

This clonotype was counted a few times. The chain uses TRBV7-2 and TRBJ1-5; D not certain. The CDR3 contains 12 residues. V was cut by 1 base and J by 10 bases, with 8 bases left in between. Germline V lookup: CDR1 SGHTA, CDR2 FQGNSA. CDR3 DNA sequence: TGTGCCAGCAGCTTAGATACGACACCCCAGCATTTT. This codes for CASSLDTTPQHF.

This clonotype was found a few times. As DNA, the CDR3 is TGTGCCAGCAGGGCCCAAGACGGGGGGGAGAACACTGAAGCTTTCTTT. This translates into CASRAQDGGENTEAFF. The chain joins TRBV2 to TRBJ1-1; maybe TRBD1 (5 bases). V was shortened by 6 bases and J by 1 base, with 18 bases between the two germline ends. CDR3 length: 16 residues. Germline CDR1 and CDR2: SNHLY and FYNNEI.

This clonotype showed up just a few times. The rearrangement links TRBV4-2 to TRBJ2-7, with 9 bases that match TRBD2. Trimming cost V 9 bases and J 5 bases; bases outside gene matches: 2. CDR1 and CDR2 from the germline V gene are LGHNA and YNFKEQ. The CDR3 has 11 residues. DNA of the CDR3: TGTGCCAGTAGCGGGGGTAACGAGCAGTACTTC. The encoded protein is CASSGGNEQYF.

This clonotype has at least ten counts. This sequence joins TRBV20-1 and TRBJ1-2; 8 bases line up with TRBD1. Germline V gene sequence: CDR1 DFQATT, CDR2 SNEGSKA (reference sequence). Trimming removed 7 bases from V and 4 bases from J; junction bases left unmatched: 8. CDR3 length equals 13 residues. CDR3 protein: CSVGQGIVYGYTF. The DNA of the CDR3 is TGCAGTGTTGGACAGGGTATCGTCTATGGCTACACCTTC.

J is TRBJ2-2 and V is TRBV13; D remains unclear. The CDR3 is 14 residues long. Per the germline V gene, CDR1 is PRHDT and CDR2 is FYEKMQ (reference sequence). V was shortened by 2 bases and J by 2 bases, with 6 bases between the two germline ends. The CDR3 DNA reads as TGTGCCAGCAGCTTACAGATTAACACCGGGGAGCTGTTTTTT. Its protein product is CASSLQINTGELFF.

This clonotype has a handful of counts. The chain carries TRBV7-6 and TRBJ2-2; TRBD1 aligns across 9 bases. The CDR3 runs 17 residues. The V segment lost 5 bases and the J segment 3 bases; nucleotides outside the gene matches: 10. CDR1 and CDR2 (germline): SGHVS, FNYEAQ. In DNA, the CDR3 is TGTGCCAGCAGCCCCCTAGGACAGGGGTGGGACACCGGGGAGCTGTTTTTT. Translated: CASSPLGQGWDTGELFF.

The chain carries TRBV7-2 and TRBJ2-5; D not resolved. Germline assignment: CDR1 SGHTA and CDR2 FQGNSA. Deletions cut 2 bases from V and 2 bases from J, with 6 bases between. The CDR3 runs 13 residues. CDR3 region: CASSLSDQETQYF. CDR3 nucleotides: TGTGCCAGCAGCTTATCTGATCAAGAGACCCAGTACTTC. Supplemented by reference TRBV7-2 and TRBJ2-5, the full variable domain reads GAGVSQSPSNKVTEKGKDVELRCDPISGHTALYWYRQSLGQGLEFLIYFQGNSAPDKSGLPSDRFSAERTGGSVSTLTIQRTQQEDSAVYLCASSLSDQETQYFGPGTRLLVL.

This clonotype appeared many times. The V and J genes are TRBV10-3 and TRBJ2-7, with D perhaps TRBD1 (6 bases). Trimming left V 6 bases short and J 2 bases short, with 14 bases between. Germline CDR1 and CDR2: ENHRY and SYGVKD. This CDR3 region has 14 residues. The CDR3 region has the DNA TGTGCCATCAGCAGGGACACCGCGGCCTACGAGCAGTACTTC. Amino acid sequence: CAISRDTAAYEQYF.

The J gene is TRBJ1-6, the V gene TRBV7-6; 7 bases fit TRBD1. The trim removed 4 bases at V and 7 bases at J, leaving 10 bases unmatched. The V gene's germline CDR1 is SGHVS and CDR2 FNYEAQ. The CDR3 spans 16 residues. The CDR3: CASSSTDRAINSPLHF. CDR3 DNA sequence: TGTGCCAGCAGCTCGACAGACAGGGCGATCAATTCACCCCTCCACTTT.

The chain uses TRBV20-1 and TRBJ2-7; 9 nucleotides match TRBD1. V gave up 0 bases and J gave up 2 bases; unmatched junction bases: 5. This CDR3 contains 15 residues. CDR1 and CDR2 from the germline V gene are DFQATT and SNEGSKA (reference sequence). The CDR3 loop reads CSARDGTGLTYEQYF. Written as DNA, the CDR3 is TGCAGTGCTAGAGATGGGACAGGGCTGACCTACGAGCAGTACTTC.

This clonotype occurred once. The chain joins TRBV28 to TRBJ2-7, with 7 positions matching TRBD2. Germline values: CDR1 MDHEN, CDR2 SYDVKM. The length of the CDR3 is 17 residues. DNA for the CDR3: TGTAGCAGTCTAGAATCCTTGGGGGGGAGCAAACCCTACGAGCAGTACTTC. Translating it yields CSSLESLGGSKPYEQYF.

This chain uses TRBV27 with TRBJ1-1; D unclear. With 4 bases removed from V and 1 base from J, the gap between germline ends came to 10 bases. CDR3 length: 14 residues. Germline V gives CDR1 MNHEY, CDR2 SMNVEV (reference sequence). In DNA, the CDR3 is TGTGCCAGCAGTTCCTCACAGAGGAACACTGAAGCTTTCTTT. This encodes CASSSSQRNTEAFF.

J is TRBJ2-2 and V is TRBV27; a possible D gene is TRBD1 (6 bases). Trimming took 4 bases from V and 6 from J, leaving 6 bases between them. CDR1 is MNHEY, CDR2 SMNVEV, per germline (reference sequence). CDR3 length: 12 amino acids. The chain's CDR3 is CASSWGPGELFF. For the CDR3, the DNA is TGTGCCAGCAGTTGGGGGCCCGGGGAGCTGTTTTTT.

The CDR3 here is CASSFLSGSLAEKLFF. Written as DNA, the CDR3 is TGTGCCAGCAGTTTCCTTTCTGGGAGTTTAGCTGAAAAACTGTTTTTT. The V call is TRBV27, the J call TRBJ1-4; D ambiguous. This CDR3 comprises 16 residues. V shed 3 bases and J shed 7 bases, with 18 bases lying between them. Germline V CDR1 and CDR2: MNHEY, SMNVEV (reference sequence).

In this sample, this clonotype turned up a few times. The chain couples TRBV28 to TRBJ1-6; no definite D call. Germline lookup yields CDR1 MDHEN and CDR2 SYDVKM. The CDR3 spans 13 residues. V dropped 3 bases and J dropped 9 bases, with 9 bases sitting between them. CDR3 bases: TGTGCCAGCAGTTTTTTTATCCGTTCACCCCTCCACTTT. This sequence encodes CASSFFIRSPLHF.

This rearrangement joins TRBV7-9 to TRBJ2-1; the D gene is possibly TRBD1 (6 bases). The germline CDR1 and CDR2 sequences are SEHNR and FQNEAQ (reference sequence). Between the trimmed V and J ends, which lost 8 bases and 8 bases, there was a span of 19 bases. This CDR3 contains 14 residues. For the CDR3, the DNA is TGTGCCAGCCAAACCGGGACAAGGGTCGATGAGCAGTTCTTC. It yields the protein CASQTGTRVDEQFF.

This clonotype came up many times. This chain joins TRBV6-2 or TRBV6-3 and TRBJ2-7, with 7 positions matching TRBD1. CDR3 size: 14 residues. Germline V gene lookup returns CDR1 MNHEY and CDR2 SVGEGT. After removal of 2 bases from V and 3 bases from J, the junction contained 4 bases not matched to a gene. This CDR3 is CASSYARQGYEQYF. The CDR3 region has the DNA TGTGCCAGCAGTTACGCCAGACAGGGCTACGAGCAGTACTTC.